This is a list of T cell receptor beta chains from one sample in a study of CD8+CD57+ T cells in acquired aplastic anemia. One entry per CDR3 protein results from TCRdb running MiXCR on the reads. The sample lists 86,000 or so distinct CDR3 sequences; approximately 45% were seen once. The sample was sorted CD4+, CD8+, or CD8+CD57+ T cells (not recorded which) from PBMCs. These receptors came from a human donor in good health, serving as a control. Both conserved end residues are part of each CDR3. The order of the fields is V gene, J gene, CDR3 protein.

v_gene: TRBV25-1
j_gene: TRBJ1-2
CDR3aa: CASSGWGQGNGYTF

v_gene: TRBV13
j_gene: TRBJ2-1
CDR3aa: CASSPRTSGVSEQFF

v_gene: TRBV13
j_gene: TRBJ2-7
CDR3aa: CASSAGESSYEQYF

v_gene: TRBV9
j_gene: TRBJ2-5
CDR3aa: CASSVAAVRGETQYF

v_gene: TRBV30
j_gene: TRBJ1-1
CDR3aa: CAWSSPQVRPENTEAFF

v_gene: TRBV9
j_gene: TRBJ2-5
CDR3aa: CASSVDGGRPYQETQYF

v_gene: TRBV20-1
j_gene: TRBJ2-7
CDR3aa: CSAIPRGAFEQYF

v_gene: TRBV9
j_gene: TRBJ2-2
CDR3aa: CASSVPGELFF

v_gene: TRBV25-1
j_gene: TRBJ1-4
CDR3aa: CASSDWLRGDEKLFF

v_gene: TRBV19
j_gene: TRBJ1-1
CDR3aa: CASSIRTGNTEAFF

v_gene: TRBV7-8
j_gene: TRBJ1-4
CDR3aa: CASSERGREKLFF

v_gene: TRBV27
j_gene: TRBJ2-7
CDR3aa: CASSSRTGGYEQYF

v_gene: TRBV7-9
j_gene: TRBJ2-1
CDR3aa: CASSLDRAEQFF

v_gene: TRBV20-1
j_gene: TRBJ2-1
CDR3aa: CSARRLAELSYNEQFF

v_gene: TRBV10-3
j_gene: TRBJ2-3
CDR3aa: CAISETVSVTDTQYF

v_gene: TRBV12-5
j_gene: TRBJ1-1
CDR3aa: CASGLALRADSGNTEAFF